One sample yielded the 27 T cell receptor beta chains listed below, sequenced in a study of OX40 agonist ivuxolimab in advanced cancers. The repertoire was sequenced with immunoSEQ multiplex PCR; TCRdb's copy has only in-frame clones and lacks some. The sample shows about 94,000 clones, roughly 84% of them seen only once. The sample consisted of CD4+ or CD8+ T cells sorted from blood, taken in a trial of the OX40 agonist ivuxolimab. These receptors came from an adult with an advanced solid tumor such as melanoma, head and neck, liver or kidney cancer.

The rearrangement links TRBV7-2 to TRBJ2-7, with TRBD2 matching 8 bases. Looked up from germline, CDR1 is SGHTA and CDR2 is FQGNSA. V dropped 5 bases and J dropped 3; count of bases not matched to a gene: 6. The CDR3 contains 14 residues. CDR3 amino acids: CASSPGGGLYEQYF. In DNA, the CDR3 is TGTGCCAGCAGCCCCGGGGGGGGCCTCTACGAGCAGTACTTC.

This sequence joins TRBV2 and TRBJ1-1, with D possibly matching TRBD1 (6 bases). Germline CDR1 is SNHLY and CDR2 is FYNNEI. The CDR3 contains 15 residues. Trimming shortened V by 7 bases and J by 4 bases, and 19 bases separated the two germline ends. CDR3 loop: CASTPEGGGGTEAFF. The DNA of the CDR3 is TGTGCCAGCACTCCTGAAGGGGGAGGCGGCACTGAAGCTTTCTTT.

The chain links TRBV18 to TRBJ2-6; D tentatively reads TRBD1 or TRBD2 (6 bases each). In germline, CDR1 is KGHSH, CDR2 LQKENI. The length of the CDR3 is 15 residues. Between the trimmed V and J ends, which lost 6 bases and 4 bases, there was a span of 13 bases. The CDR3 bases are TGTGCCAGCTCCTACACGGGGGCCGGGGCCAACGTCCTGACTTTC. This sequence encodes CASSYTGAGANVLTF. The full variable domain, completed using reference TRBV18 and TRBJ2-6, is NAGVMQNPRHLVRRRGQEARLRCSPMKGHSHVYWYRQLPEEGLKFMVYLQKENIIDESGMPKERFSAEFPKEGPSILRIQQVVRGDSAAYFCASSYTGAGANVLTFGAGSRLTVL.

This clone showed up just a few times. The chain carries TRBV5-1 and TRBJ2-3, with TRBD1 as a possible D gene (5 bases). The CDR3 covers 14 residues. Trimming removed 4 bases at V and 4 bases at J, with 13 bases between. Germline CDR1 reads SGHRS; CDR2 reads YFSETQ. The CDR3 coding sequence is TGCGCCAGCAGCACTCAGGGTGCCGCAGATACGCAGTATTTT. Protein sequence: CASSTQGAADTQYF.

This clone was counted once. The J gene is TRBJ1-2, the V gene TRBV5-4, with D perhaps matching TRBD1 (5 bases). This CDR3 spans 13 amino acids. Germline V gives CDR1 SGHNT, CDR2 YYREEE (reference sequence). Between the trimmed V and J ends, which lost 4 bases and 5 bases, there was a span of 12 bases. The CDR3 reads CASSTDSFYGYTF. The CDR3 nucleotides read TGTGCCAGCAGCACAGACAGTTTTTATGGCTACACCTTC.

The chain joins TRBV23-1 to TRBJ2-5, with TRBD1 matching 8 bases. TRBV23-1 is annotated as an ORF whose role is uncertain. V gave up 6 bases and J gave up 3 bases; unmatched junction bases: 15. The CDR3 totals 17 residues. The CDR3 reads CASSPSRGPKNEETQYF. The DNA of the CDR3 is TGCGCCAGCAGCCCAAGCAGGGGGCCGAAAAACGAAGAGACCCAGTACTTC.

The J gene is TRBJ2-1, the V gene TRBV9; 12 positions match TRBD2. The CDR3 sequence is 16 residues long. Germline V gene sequence: CDR1 SGDLS, CDR2 YYNGEE. V lost 4 bases and J lost 6; bases outside the gene matches: 8. The CDR3 DNA reads TGTGCCAGCAGCCTGACTAGCGGGGGTGTGAGCAATGAGCAGTTCTTC. It encodes CASSLTSGGVSNEQFF.

The chain is built from TRBV18 and TRBJ1-1; D is uncertain. V was shortened by 1 base and J by 2 bases, with 17 bases between the two germline ends. This CDR3 contains 17 residues. Germline CDR1 and CDR2: KGHSH and LQKENI. This chain's CDR3 is CASSPQGGVSFNTEAFF. CDR3 DNA: TGTGCCAGCTCACCACAGGGAGGAGTTTCTTTTAACACTGAAGCTTTCTTT. Based on the CDR3 plus reference TRBV18 and TRBJ1-1, the full variable domain is NAGVMQNPRHLVRRRGQEARLRCSPMKGHSHVYWYRQLPEEGLKFMVYLQKENIIDESGMPKERFSAEFPKEGPSILRIQQVVRGDSAAYFCASSPQGGVSFNTEAFFGQGTRLTVV.

The V call is TRBV7-8, the J call TRBJ1-3, with unresolved D. This CDR3 spans 15 amino acids. Deletions cut 5 bases from V and 4 bases from J, with 15 bases between. Germline CDR1 SGHVS, CDR2 FQNEAQ. CDR3: CASSAKGRQGNTIYF. The CDR3 DNA sequence: TGTGCCAGCAGCGCAAAGGGTCGGCAGGGAAACACCATATATTTT.

V usage is TRBV6-6 and J usage is TRBJ1-3; TRBD1 aligns across 8 bases. Germline V gene sequence: CDR1 MNHNY, CDR2 SVGAGI (reference sequence). J was trimmed by 4 bases and V by 6 bases; bases with no gene match: 8. The CDR3 has 15 amino acids. This CDR3 is CASSRTGGRGNTIYF. The CDR3 bases are TGTGCCAGCAGCCGTACAGGGGGTCGAGGAAACACCATATATTTT.

V is TRBV23-1 and J is TRBJ1-2, with 8 bases that match TRBD1. TRBV23-1 carries the ORF label, with uncertain function. This CDR3 comprises 14 residues. J lost 3 bases, V lost 3 bases, and 3 bases had no gene match. The CDR3 DNA reads as TGCGCCAGCAGTCACACGACAGGGGACTATGGCTACACCTTC. It specifies CASSHTTGDYGYTF.

This clone has just one count. This chain joins TRBV11-1 and TRBJ1-2; perhaps TRBD1 as D (5 bases). The V gene lost 8 bases and the J gene lost 10 bases, with 20 bases spanning the gap. This CDR3 has 13 amino acids. Germline CDR1 and CDR2: SGHAT and FQDESV (reference sequence). CDR3 loop: CASSRSGVWSYTF. CDR3 nucleotide sequence: TGTGCCAGCTCCCGATCGGGGGTTTGGTCCTACACCTTC.

The chain links TRBV6-1 to TRBJ2-7; tentatively, D is TRBD1 (6 bases). Germline CDR1 MNHNS, CDR2 SASEGT. The CDR3 loop spans 13 amino acids. The V end was cut by 2 bases, the J end by 4 bases, with 9 bases between. The CDR3 nucleotides read TGTGCCAGCAGTGAACTACAGGGATACGAGCAGTACTTC. This translates into CASSELQGYEQYF.

The chain carries TRBV4-1 and TRBJ2-3; TRBD2 aligns across 10 bases. Germline CDR1 is MGHRA and CDR2 is YSYEKL. Losses at the gene ends were 1 base for V and 0 bases for J; bases not matched to a gene: 10. The CDR3 spans 19 residues. CDR3 amino acids: CASSQVGAGGTPSTDTQYF. CDR3 DNA sequence: TGCGCCAGCAGCCAAGTGGGAGCGGGGGGGACGCCTAGCACAGATACGCAGTATTTT.

The V gene is TRBV4-2, the J gene TRBJ2-1; TRBD2 matches 9 bases. The germline gives CDR1 LGHNA, CDR2 YNFKEQ. V dropped 3 bases and J dropped 2; count of bases not matched to a gene: 5. This CDR3 region has 16 residues. As DNA, the CDR3 is TGTGCCAGCAGCCAGGTCCTAGCGGGACCCTACAATGAGCAGTTCTTC. Protein product: CASSQVLAGPYNEQFF.

A word on this clone: The junction does not match germline at one end; this may be a read error. The chain uses TRBV19 and TRBJ2-2; D possibly corresponds to TRBD1 (6 bases). The CDR3 runs 13 residues. Germline V CDR1 and CDR2: LNHDA, SQIVND (reference sequence). The CDR3 here is CANSIRTAGELFF. DNA of the CDR3: TGTGCCAATAGTATAAGGACAGCCGGGGAGCTGTTTTTT.

The chain carries TRBV29-1 and TRBJ2-1; maybe TRBD1 (8 bases). CDR1 and CDR2 from the germline V gene are SQVTM and ANQGSEA. Deletions cut 6 bases from V and 10 bases from J, with 16 bases between. This CDR3 contains 12 residues. The CDR3 coding sequence is TGCAGCGTAATGACAGGGGAGGGCGAGCAGTTCTTC. It codes for CSVMTGEGEQFF.

The V and J genes are TRBV7-2 and TRBJ2-1; no firm D call. Germline CDR1 SGHTA, CDR2 FQGNSA. The CDR3 spans 13 residues. Trimming pared 4 bases from V and 6 bases from J, leaving 10 bases between. The CDR3 sequence is CASSSRFRNEQFF. DNA of the CDR3: TGTGCCAGCAGCTCCCGTTTTCGCAATGAGCAGTTCTTC.

J is TRBJ1-2 and V is TRBV7-9; 8 nucleotides match TRBD1. The CDR3 covers 14 residues. The J segment lost 7 bases and the V segment lost 4 bases, leaving 8 bases of the junction unmatched. Germline loops: CDR1 SEHNR, CDR2 FQNEAQ (reference sequence). The CDR3 spells CASSSGQGSGGYTF. The CDR3 nucleotides read TGTGCCAGCAGCTCAGGACAGGGTTCGGGTGGCTACACCTTC.

This clone was detected a few times. The CDR3, as DNA: TGTGCCAGCAGCTTAGCGGGGCGAGAGACTGAAGCTTTCTTT. It codes for CASSLAGRETEAFF. The chain carries TRBV7-9 and TRBJ1-1; D possibly corresponds to TRBD1 (5 bases). Germline V gene sequence: CDR1 SEHNR, CDR2 FQNEAQ (reference sequence). Trimming took off 0 bases at V and 5 bases at J, with 10 bases between the two ends. The CDR3 extends over 14 amino acids.

This clone was counted a single time. V gene TRBV5-1 combines with J gene TRBJ1-5; possibly TRBD1 for D (5 bases). CDR1 is SGHRS and CDR2 is YFSETQ in the germline V gene. Trimming took 1 base from V and 7 from J, leaving 12 bases between them. This CDR3 comprises 14 residues. The DNA for the CDR3 is TGCGCCAGCAGCTTGTGGCAGGGCGGCCAGCCCCAGCATTTT. This gives the protein CASSLWQGGQPQHF.

The V and J genes are TRBV18 and TRBJ1-2; 9 nucleotides agree with TRBD1. The CDR3 sequence is 15 residues long. J was trimmed by 3 bases and V by 4 bases; bases with no gene match: 6. CDR1 is KGHSH, CDR2 LQKENI, per germline. The CDR3 DNA is TGTGCCAGCTCACTTTACCGGGACAGGGACTATGGCTACACCTTC. Protein sequence: CASSLYRDRDYGYTF.

The chain is built from TRBV7-2 and TRBJ1-2; no clear D. Germline assignment: CDR1 SGHTA and CDR2 FQGNSA. With 3 bases removed from V and 0 bases from J, the gap between germline ends came to 14 bases. This CDR3 has 16 amino acids. For the CDR3, the DNA is TGTGCCAGCAGCTTTGCCCCTCCCAGGACTAACTATGGCTACACCTTC. Encoded protein: CASSFAPPRTNYGYTF.

This clone was detected once. The rearrangement links TRBV18 to TRBJ2-7; D uncertain. Germline CDR1 and CDR2: KGHSH and LQKENI. The V and J ends lost 0 bases and 4 bases respectively, with 13 bases between them. The CDR3 runs 15 residues. The CDR3 coding sequence is TGTGCCAGCTCACCACCTTCACTACAGTTATACGAGCAGTACTTC. Its protein product is CASSPPSLQLYEQYF.

The V gene is TRBV11-2, the J gene TRBJ2-2; 8 nucleotides line up with TRBD2. This CDR3 has 15 residues. In germline, CDR1 is SGHAT, CDR2 FQNNGV. Germline trimming cut 0 bases from V and 5 bases from J; bases unmatched to any gene: 2. CDR3 region: CASSLDRGGTGELFF. CDR3 coding DNA: TGTGCCAGCAGCTTAGATCGGGGGGGAACCGGGGAGCTGTTTTTT. The full variable domain, with the rest looked up from reference TRBV11-2 and TRBJ2-2, is EAGVAQSPRYKIIEKRQSVAFWCNPISGHATLYWYQQILGQGPKLLIQFQNNGVVDDSQLPKDRFSAERLKGVDSTLKIQPAKLEDSAVYLCASSLDRGGTGELFFGEGSRLTVL.

This clone was seen only once. This chain links TRBV18 with TRBJ2-7, with 7 bases identical to TRBD1. Germline V gene sequence: CDR1 KGHSH, CDR2 LQKENI. The length of the CDR3 is 15 residues. J gave up 3 bases and V 5 bases, and 10 bases lay outside the gene matches. CDR3 sequence: CASSSSGTVNYEQYF. Here the CDR3 DNA reads TGTGCCAGCTCATCATCCGGGACAGTGAACTACGAGCAGTACTTC.

The rearrangement uses TRBV7-3 and TRBJ2-5; D gene ambiguous. The length of the CDR3 is 14 residues. The V end lost 3 bases, the J end lost 2 bases, and 10 bases lay between the germline ends. Germline values: CDR1 SGHTA, CDR2 FQGTGA. The DNA of the CDR3 is TGTGCCAGCAGCTTGGGTGGGATACAAGAGACCCAGTACTTC. Encoded protein: CASSLGGIQETQYF. The whole variable domain, filled in from reference TRBV7-3 and TRBJ2-5, reads GAGVSQTPSNKVTEKGKYVELRCDPISGHTALYWYRQSLGQGPEFLIYFQGTGAADDSGLPNDRFFAVRPEGSVSTLKIQRTERGDSAVYLCASSLGGIQETQYFGPGTRLLVL.